What follows is one T cell receptor (beta chain) and its context. Its antigen is undetermined. Here immunoSEQ multiplex PCR was the method, and the copy in TCRdb shows in-frame clones only, minus some. The sample has tens of thousands of clones, 85% to 90% seen once; the top ten hold 0.33%. From germline, CDR1 is KGHSH and CDR2 LQKENI. The CDR3 is made up of 14 amino acids. Deletions cut 1 base from V and 0 bases from J, with 7 bases between. These data originate in a study of OX40 agonist ivuxolimab in advanced cancers. Study-wide results and limits: Among the least clonally expanded were partial responders at 0.1-3.0 mg/kg.

The specimen comprised CD4+ or CD8+ T cells sorted from blood, sampled in a trial of the OX40 agonist ivuxolimab. The clonotype originates from an adult with an advanced solid tumor such as melanoma, head and neck, liver or kidney cancer. This chain uses TRBV18 with TRBJ2-7, with D perhaps matching TRBD1 (6 bases). The chain's CDR3 is CASSPRGHSYEQYF. The CDR3 DNA is TGTGCCAGCTCACCACGGGGACACTCCTACGAGCAGTACTTC. Supplemented by reference TRBV18 and TRBJ2-7, the full variable domain reads NAGVMQNPRHLVRRRGQEARLRCSPMKGHSHVYWYRQLPEEGLKFMVYLQKENIIDESGMPKERFSAEFPKEGPSILRIQQVVRGDSAAYFCASSPRGHSYEQYFGPGTRLTVT.